The 30 T cell receptor beta chains presented below share a single source sample, sequenced in a study of T cell responses to AZD1222 COVID-19 vaccine. The method was immunoSEQ multiplex PCR; TCRdb's version includes in-frame clones alone and lacks a portion of them. The table lists about 67,000 clones, roughly 80% of them singletons. Specimen: peripheral blood, collected on day 0 of AZD1222 vaccination. The receptors here all came from an adult in good health.

V gene TRBV4-2 combines with J gene TRBJ1-1, with 7 positions matching TRBD1. Trimming took 2 bases from V and 1 from J; bases not matched to a gene: 4. This CDR3 is 15 amino acids long. The germline V gene has CDR1 LGHNA and CDR2 YNFKEQ. The CDR3 protein is CASSQPGTENTEAFF. DNA of the CDR3: TGTGCCAGCAGCCAACCCGGGACAGAGAACACTGAAGCTTTCTTT.

The rearrangement uses TRBV28 and TRBJ1-2; a possible D gene is TRBD1 (5 bases). The CDR3 covers 11 residues. CDR1 and CDR2 from the germline V gene are MDHEN and SYDVKM. Trimming shortened V by 7 bases and J by 3 bases, and 6 bases separated the two germline ends. The CDR3 DNA reads TGTGCCAGCACCAGGGACTATGGCTACACCTTC. The encoded protein is CASTRDYGYTF.

The rearrangement uses TRBV19 and TRBJ1-5; maybe TRBD1 (6 bases). Trimming pared 3 bases from V and 0 bases from J, leaving 9 bases between. CDR3 length: 15 residues. Germline-derived CDR1 and CDR2 are LNHDA and SQIVND (reference sequence). The CDR3 loop reads CASSIGQFSNQPQHF. The DNA of the CDR3 is TGTGCCAGTAGTATCGGACAGTTTAGCAATCAGCCCCAGCATTTT.

This clone has more than one count but fewer than ten. This sequence joins TRBV27 and TRBJ2-7; possibly TRBD1 for D (6 bases). V gave up 4 bases and J gave up 2 bases, with 15 bases separating them. CDR1 MNHEY and CDR2 SMNVEV come from the germline V gene (reference sequence). The CDR3 runs 15 residues. CDR3 bases: TGTGCCAGCAGTTCCCGGGACACCAACCCCTACGAGCAGTACTTC. Residues: CASSSRDTNPYEQYF.

The V gene is TRBV18, the J gene TRBJ2-4, with D possibly TRBD2 on 5 matching bases. The CDR3 is made up of 15 amino acids. With 2 bases removed from V and 0 bases from J, the gap between germline ends came to 8 bases. CDR1 is KGHSH and CDR2 is LQKENI in the germline V gene. The CDR3 reads CASSPGLQAKNIQYF. DNA for the CDR3: TGTGCCAGCTCACCAGGACTTCAAGCCAAAAACATTCAGTACTTC.

This clone was detected only once. As DNA, the CDR3 is TGTGCCACCAGCAGAGCAGGACAGGAGAAAAACATTCAGTACTTC. Amino acid sequence: CATSRAGQEKNIQYF. The chain is built from TRBV15 and TRBJ2-4; TRBD1 agrees at 7 bases. The V segment lost 1 base and the J segment 4 bases; nucleotides outside the gene matches: 4. This CDR3 has 15 residues. Germline V gene data show CDR1 as LNHNV and CDR2 as YYDKDF (reference sequence).

The chain carries TRBV4-1 and TRBJ2-1; a possible D gene is TRBD1 (6 bases). This CDR3 is built from 14 residues. V lost 4 bases to trimming and J lost 5 bases, with 12 bases between them. Germline V gene sequence: CDR1 MGHRA, CDR2 YSYEKL. The CDR3 reads CASSPLGTNNEQFF. CDR3 nucleotides: TGCGCCAGCAGCCCCCTAGGGACAAACAATGAGCAGTTCTTC.

J is TRBJ1-4 and V is TRBV19, with TRBD1 matching over 7 bases. Germline-derived CDR1 and CDR2 are LNHDA and SQIVND (reference sequence). CDR3 length equals 14 residues. Unmatched junction bases numbered 9, after V lost 6 bases and J lost 8 bases. The DNA of the CDR3 is TGTGCCAGTAGGCGACAGGGAGTACTAGAAAAACTGTTTTTT. It specifies CASRRQGVLEKLFF.

V gene TRBV5-1 combines with J gene TRBJ2-3; D not resolved. Germline CDR1 reads SGHRS; CDR2 reads YFSETQ. The CDR3 loop spans 14 amino acids. V gave up 5 bases and J gave up 0 bases, with 10 bases separating them. The CDR3 DNA sequence: TGCGCCAGCAGTATTGCGGAGAGCACAGATACGCAGTATTTT. Protein product: CASSIAESTDTQYF.

The chain recombines TRBV5-1 with TRBJ2-7; a possible D gene is TRBD1 (6 bases). The ends were cut back, 4 bases at V and 6 bases at J, with 17 bases in the middle. CDR1 is SGHRS and CDR2 is YFSETQ in the germline V gene. This CDR3 has 14 residues. The DNA of the CDR3 is TGCGCCAGCAGCGAGCTGGGACAAGGTTTCGAGCAGTACTTC. Its protein product is CASSELGQGFEQYF.

This clone was counted once. This chain links TRBV6-1 with TRBJ2-4, with 7 bases identical to TRBD1. V shed 2 bases, J shed 7 bases, and the junction held 8 bases outside the gene matches. CDR3 length: 15 amino acids. The germline CDR1 and CDR2 sequences are MNHNS and SASEGT. The CDR3 here is CASSERGQGLNIQYF. The CDR3 DNA is TGTGCCAGCAGTGAAAGGGGGCAGGGGCTCAACATTCAGTACTTC.

The chain joins TRBV4-2 to TRBJ2-1, with 7 bases identical to TRBD1. V lost 0 bases and J lost 7; bases outside the gene matches: 12. The CDR3 spans 17 residues. Germline CDR1 reads LGHNA; CDR2 reads YNFKEQ. This CDR3 reads CASSQDKSRPRGNEQFF. For the CDR3, the DNA is TGTGCCAGCAGCCAAGATAAATCTCGGCCCAGGGGGAATGAGCAGTTCTTC.

This rearrangement joins TRBV15 to TRBJ1-4; the D is unclear. Trimming took off 7 bases at V and 7 bases at J, with 13 bases between the two ends. The CDR3 runs to 13 residues. Germline values: CDR1 LNHNV, CDR2 YYDKDF (reference sequence). The CDR3: CATNEGTREKLFF. The CDR3 nucleotides are TGTGCCACCAACGAAGGAACGCGTGAAAAACTGTTTTTT. Based on the CDR3 plus reference TRBV15 and TRBJ1-4, the full variable domain is DAMVIQNPRYQVTQFGKPVTLSCSQTLNHNVMYWYQQKSSQAPKLLFHYYDKDFNNEADTPDNFQSRRPNTSFCFLDIRSPGLGDTAMYLCATNEGTREKLFFGSGTQLSVL.

For the CDR3, the DNA is TGTGCCAGCTCACCAGCCGGACAGGGGAATGGCTACACCTTC. Protein sequence: CASSPAGQGNGYTF. The chain carries TRBV18 and TRBJ1-2; TRBD1 matches 9 bases. Germline assignment: CDR1 KGHSH and CDR2 LQKENI. CDR3 length: 14 residues. V trimming: 2 bases; J trimming: 6 bases; junction bases outside the gene matches: 4.

The V and J genes are TRBV5-1 and TRBJ2-7; perhaps TRBD1 as D (5 bases). This CDR3 spans 15 amino acids. Germline assignment: CDR1 SGHRS and CDR2 YFSETQ. V lost 0 bases and J 3 bases, leaving 13 bases between the germline ends. The CDR3 is CASSLEPGSIYEQYF. The CDR3 nucleotides are TGCGCCAGCAGCTTGGAGCCAGGGTCAATCTACGAGCAGTACTTC.

This rearrangement joins TRBV19 to TRBJ1-5, with D maybe TRBD1 (6 bases). The V gene lost 1 base and the J gene lost 3 bases, with 13 bases spanning the gap. Germline V gene sequence: CDR1 LNHDA, CDR2 SQIVND (reference sequence). CDR3 length: 16 amino acids. CDR3 coding DNA: TGTGCCAGTAGTATAGGGACAAGGGGGAACAATCAGCCCCAGCATTTT. The encoded protein is CASSIGTRGNNQPQHF.

V is TRBV6-5 and J is TRBJ1-2; D remains ambiguous. CDR1 MNHEY and CDR2 SVGAGI come from the germline V gene. The length of the CDR3 is 14 residues. V was shortened by 2 bases and J by 7 bases, with 14 bases between the two germline ends. CDR3 amino acids: CASSYNPGAFGYTF. The CDR3 coding sequence is TGTGCCAGCAGTTACAATCCGGGCGCTTTTGGCTACACCTTC.

This clone was counted once. The junction departs from germline at one end; a sequencing error may be responsible. The V and J genes are TRBV7-7 and TRBJ2-4; TRBD1 might be the D (6 bases). The CDR3 is made up of 13 amino acids. Per germline, CDR1 SSHAT and CDR2 FNYEAQ (reference sequence). The CDR3 DNA reads TGTGCTAGCAGCTTTCAAGCAGGGGACATTCAGTACTTC. Protein product: CASSFQAGDIQYF. Combining the CDR3 with reference TRBV7-7 and TRBJ2-4 gives the whole variable domain GAGVSQSPRYKVTKRGQDVTLRCDPISSHATLYWYQQALGQGPEFLTYFNYEAQPDKSGLPSDRFSAERPEGSISTLTIQRTEQRDSAMYRCASSFQAGDIQYFGAGTRLSVL.

The chain couples TRBV19 to TRBJ1-5; tentative D call: TRBD1 (5 bases). V was cut by 2 bases and J by 4 bases, with 9 bases left in between. Germline CDR1 is LNHDA and CDR2 is SQIVND (reference sequence). This CDR3 has 14 amino acids. CDR3 sequence reads: CASSIISGNQPQHF. The CDR3 DNA reads as TGTGCCAGTAGTATAATTTCAGGGAATCAGCCCCAGCATTTT.

The J gene is TRBJ1-1, the V gene TRBV5-1, with D unclear. The CDR3 has 13 amino acids. CDR1 SGHRS and CDR2 YFSETQ come from the germline V gene. V was clipped by 5 bases and J by 3 bases, with 11 bases between them. DNA for the CDR3: TGCGCCAGCAGTTATGACGTCCACACTGAAGCTTTCTTT. It is translated as CASSYDVHTEAFF. Full variable domain (outside the CDR3, taken from reference TRBV5-1 and TRBJ1-1): KAGVTQTPRYLIKTRGQQVTLSCSPISGHRSVSWYQQTPGQGLQFLFEYFSETQRNKGNFPGRFSGRQFSNSRSEMNVSTLELGDSALYLCASSYDVHTEAFFGQGTRLTVV.

J is TRBJ1-2 and V is TRBV28; D is undetermined. The V and J ends lost 8 bases and 5 bases respectively, with 3 bases between them. CDR3 size: 9 residues. In germline, CDR1 is MDHEN, CDR2 SYDVKM. The CDR3 DNA sequence: TGTGCCAGCGGGTATGGCTACACCTTC. It specifies CASGYGYTF.

The count of this clone is one. CDR3 sequence (DNA): TGTGCCAGCAGTCATTTCCCCCGGACAGGGAACAACGAGCAGTACTTC. Translation: CASSHFPRTGNNEQYF. The chain recombines TRBV27 with TRBJ2-7, with TRBD1 identical over 8 bases. The germline CDR1 and CDR2 sequences are MNHEY and SMNVEV (reference sequence). Trimming removed 5 bases from V and 5 bases from J; junction bases left unmatched: 14. The CDR3 covers 16 residues.

The chain is built from TRBV28 and TRBJ2-7; TRBD2 might be the D (6 bases). Germline-derived CDR1 and CDR2 are MDHEN and SYDVKM. The CDR3 is made up of 15 amino acids. Trimming left V 4 bases short and J 0 bases short, with 13 bases between. The CDR3 spells CASSSGRGFSYEQYF. DNA for the CDR3: TGTGCCAGCAGTTCGGGGCGGGGTTTCTCCTACGAGCAGTACTTC.

The chain recombines TRBV6-2 or TRBV6-3 with TRBJ1-2; 9 bases fit TRBD1. This CDR3 contains 15 residues. Germline CDR1 is MNHEY and CDR2 is SVGEGT. The ends lost 4 bases at V and 5 bases at J; junction bases unmatched: 8. The CDR3 DNA reads TGTGCCAGCAGTTCTCCCGGGACAGGGAGGTATGGCTACACCTTC. Translated, it gives CASSSPGTGRYGYTF.

As to this clone: The sample contains more than one DNA sequence encoding this CDR3. The chain carries TRBV10-3 and TRBJ2-7, with 7 bases identical to TRBD1. The germline gives CDR1 ENHRY, CDR2 SYGVKD. The CDR3 extends over 12 amino acids. V lost 4 bases to trimming and J lost 4 bases; unmatched junction nucleotides: 1. The CDR3, as DNA: TGTGCCATCAGTGGACAGGGTTACGAGCAGTACTTC. This encodes CAISGQGYEQYF.

This sequence joins TRBV6-5 and TRBJ2-7; 7 positions agree with TRBD2. The CDR3 contains 12 residues. With V trimmed by 6 bases and J by 3 bases, 2 bases remained unmatched. Looked up from germline, CDR1 is MNHEY and CDR2 is SVGAGI. For the CDR3, the DNA is TGTGCCAGCAGCTGGGACTACTACGAGCAGTACTTC. Its protein is CASSWDYYEQYF.

This clone was detected once. The V gene is TRBV18, the J gene TRBJ1-2, with D tentatively TRBD1 (5 bases). This CDR3 contains 16 residues. The germline V gene encodes CDR1 KGHSH and CDR2 LQKENI. Trimming took off 3 bases at V and 0 bases at J, with 14 bases between the two ends. The CDR3 spells CASSPGPGRPNYGYTF. For the CDR3, the DNA is TGTGCCAGCTCACCTGGACCGGGACGGCCTAACTATGGCTACACCTTC.

The chain links TRBV7-9 to TRBJ1-6; D perhaps matches TRBD1 (5 bases). The CDR3 sequence is 15 residues long. V was trimmed by 5 bases and J by 7 bases, leaving 15 bases between them. In germline, CDR1 is SEHNR, CDR2 FQNEAQ (reference sequence). The CDR3 loop reads CASSALGTGNSPLHF. For the CDR3, the DNA is TGTGCCAGCAGCGCCCTTGGGACTGGGAATTCACCCCTCCACTTT.

The V call is TRBV10-1, the J call TRBJ2-1; D is unclear. Between the trimmed V and J ends, which lost 2 bases and 0 bases, there was a span of 17 bases. Germline lookup yields CDR1 WNHNN and CDR2 SYGVQD (reference sequence). This CDR3 has 18 amino acids. CDR3: CASSEAKIRVRSYNEQFF. CDR3 DNA sequence: TGCGCCAGCAGTGAGGCCAAGATCCGTGTCCGCTCCTACAATGAGCAGTTCTTC.

The rearrangement joins TRBV11-2 to TRBJ2-4; D not certain. Germline V gene sequence: CDR1 SGHAT, CDR2 FQNNGV. Trimming removed 6 bases from V and 0 bases from J, with 12 bases in between. The CDR3 covers 15 residues. The CDR3, as DNA: TGTGCCAGCAGGCGCCCGGACGTAGCCAAAAACATTCAGTACTTC. Protein product: CASRRPDVAKNIQYF.